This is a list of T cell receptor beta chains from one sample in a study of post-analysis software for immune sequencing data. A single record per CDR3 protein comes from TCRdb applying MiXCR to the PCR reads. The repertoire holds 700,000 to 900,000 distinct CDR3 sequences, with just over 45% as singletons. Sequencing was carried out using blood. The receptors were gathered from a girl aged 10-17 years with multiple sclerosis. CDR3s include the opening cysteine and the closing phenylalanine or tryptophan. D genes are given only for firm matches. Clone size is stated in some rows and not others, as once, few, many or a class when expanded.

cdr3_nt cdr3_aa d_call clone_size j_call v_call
TGTGCCAGCAGTGCCTCCGGGGGGGGAAGCAATGAGCAGTTCTTC CASSASGGGSNEQFF TRBD2 NA TRBJ2-1 TRBV6-4
TGTGCCAGCAGCCATCGGACGGATACCTACGAGCAGTACTTC CASSHRTDTYEQYF NA NA TRBJ2-7 TRBV7-6
TGTGCCATCAGTGACAGTCCGGGACCCCAAGGGGAGCAGTTCTTC CAISDSPGPQGEQFF NA once TRBJ2-1 TRBV10-3
TGCAGTGCTAAGGACCCTTCTAACTATGGCTGCACCTTC CSAKDPSNYGCTF NA few TRBJ1-2 TRBV20-1
TGTGCCAGCGGGACTAGCGGTACTCTCACAGATACGCAGTATTTT CASGTSGTLTDTQYF TRBD2 NA TRBJ2-3 TRBV10-3
TGTGCCAGCAGCCCTAGGACTTTTGAAGGGAGAGAGACCCAGTACTTC CASSPRTFEGRETQYF NA NA TRBJ2-5 TRBV11-2
TGCGCCAGCAGCCAAGATTGGCGGGGGGCTCAAGAGACCCAGTACTTC CASSQDWRGAQETQYF TRBD2 few TRBJ2-5 TRBV4-3
TGTGCCAGCAGGCCTAACGGGTTTGGGTATCAGCCCCAGCATTTT CASRPNGFGYQPQHF NA NA TRBJ1-5 TRBV6-5
TGTGCCAGCAGCGTGGGACCGCTGAATCAGCCCCAGCATTTT CASSVGPLNQPQHF NA few TRBJ1-5 TRBV5-5
TGTGCCAGCAGCTTAGGGTCAGGTGACACCGCGGATACGCAGTATTTT CASSLGSGDTADTQYF NA NA TRBJ2-3 TRBV11-3
TGTGCCACCAGTGATTTGTCGGGACAAGGGGCCCGGGATGAGCAGTTCTTC CATSDLSGQGARDEQFF NA few TRBJ2-1 TRBV24-1
TGTGCCAGCAGACCGGGACAGGGGGCACATGAGCAGTTCTTC CASRPGQGAHEQFF TRBD1 NA TRBJ2-1 TRBV27
TGTGCCAGCGCCCCAGGGGGCTCTGGCTACACCTTC CASAPGGSGYTF TRBD1 few TRBJ1-2 TRBV12-3/TRBV12-4
TGTGCCAGCAGCTTAGTAGGCACTAATCAGCCCCAGCATTTT CASSLVGTNQPQHF NA NA TRBJ1-5 TRBV7-9
TGTGCCACCGGTGGCCCTCAGGGGGCATCTCAGCCCCAGCATTTT CATGGPQGASQPQHF TRBD1 NA TRBJ1-5 TRBV6-1
TGTGCCAGCAGGCTGGGACAGGGGGCGCGGGGCTACACCTTC CASRLGQGARGYTF TRBD1 NA TRBJ1-2 TRBV27
TGCAGTGCTAGAGGCTGGGCGCAGGGCTACGAGCAGTACTTC CSARGWAQGYEQYF NA few TRBJ2-7 TRBV20-1
TGCGCCAGCAGCCAAGAGATATTAGGAGCGGGATTCGCCTACAATGAGCAGTTCTTC CASSQEILGAGFAYNEQFF TRBD2 NA TRBJ2-1 TRBV4-1
TGTGCCAGCAGCCCCAAGACTAGCGGGGGTCACAATGAGCAGTTCTTC CASSPKTSGGHNEQFF TRBD2 NA TRBJ2-1 TRBV25-1
TGCAGCGTTGAGGATTTGGGAAAGACAGGGTGGGGCTACACCTTC CSVEDLGKTGWGYTF TRBD1 NA TRBJ1-2 TRBV29-1
TGTGCCAGCAGCTTAGGTCCGGGCTCTGCCAGCCCTAACTATGGCTACACCTTC CASSLGPGSASPNYGYTF NA few TRBJ1-2 TRBV7-3
TGTGCCAGCAGCGTCTTGAGTAGCGAGACCTACGAGCAGTACTTC CASSVLSSETYEQYF NA many TRBJ2-7 TRBV7-2
TGCGCCAGCAGTGAATGGAGGAATCAGCCCCAGCATTTT CASSEWRNQPQHF NA NA TRBJ1-5 TRBV10-2
TGTGCCAGCAGCTTCCTCAGGGGAGGTGGGGCAGATACGCAGTATTTT CASSFLRGGGADTQYF NA few TRBJ2-3 TRBV7-9
TGTGCCAGCAGGGGCGGGATAGACACAGATACGCAGTATTTT CASRGGIDTDTQYF NA NA TRBJ2-3 TRBV2
TGCGCCAGCAGCTTAAGGACGGCGGCAGATACGCAGTATTTT CASSLRTAADTQYF NA few TRBJ2-3 TRBV5-1
TGCAGCGCCCGGGACAGGGGGCGAGATGGCTACACCTTC CSARDRGRDGYTF TRBD1 NA TRBJ1-2 TRBV29-1
TGTGCCATCAGTGATCTCGAGCGGGATGAGCAGTTCTTC CAISDLERDEQFF NA NA TRBJ2-1 TRBV10-3
TGCAGTGCTAGTTTTTGGGGGGCCGAGAGCACAGATACGCAGTATTTT CSASFWGAESTDTQYF NA NA TRBJ2-3 TRBV20-1